What follows is one T cell receptor beta chain and its context. Germline CDR1 is LGHNA and CDR2 is YNFKEQ. Trimming removed 4 bases from V and 2 bases from J, with 15 bases in between. The CDR3 consists of 16 residues. Described treatment: 15 to 20 received Ad26.COV2.S at low or high dose, single or two shots; about 5 received placebo; per-sample allocation not given. Day 63 following the first vaccine or placebo injection was when the samples were taken. An 18-55-year-old adult in Boston served as donor. Built on an Ad26 vector, the vaccine expressed Wuhan-strain SARS-CoV-2 spike. TCRdb's copy holds only in-frame clones and misses some; the assay was immunoSEQ multiplex PCR. The data show 500,000 or so clones, roughly nine tenths seen once. These data originate in a study of Ad26.COV2.S vaccination and SARS-CoV-2 variants. On the study more broadly: Doses of Ad26.COV2.S were injected into muscle once or twice, 56 days apart.

Sequencing used peripheral blood, obtained in a trial of Ad26.COV2.S vaccine versus placebo. The chain recombines TRBV4-2 with TRBJ2-4; D is unresolved. The origin of this receptor is a person between 18 and 59 years old who received the Ad26.COV2.S COVID-19 vaccine or a placebo. For the CDR3, the DNA is TGTGCCAGCAGCCCGAGCAGAGTCGAAACCAAAAACATTCAGTACTTC. This gives the protein CASSPSRVETKNIQYF.